These 21 T cell receptor beta chains were sequenced from one sample in a study of CXCR3-negative and CXCR3-positive naive CD8 T cells. Findings of the study overall: When CXCR3-positive naive cells were set against CXCR3-negative naive cells, the former had more hydrophobic TRB CDR3s.

The authors prepared UMI-labeled TRB cDNA libraries by 5' RACE. TCRdb re-called the 5' RACE reads; one entry per CDR3 protein, DNA not given. The sample totals over 70,000 distinct CDR3 sequences; its top ten clones hold roughly 0.89%. Their target antigens are unknown. Sequencing input: naive CXCR3+ CD8+ T cells from blood. Subset specified: CD45RO-CCR7+CD27+CD95- naive CD8+ T cells expressing CXCR3 (TNR3+). These receptors originate from a human donor in good health. Some clones in this sample may be carry-over from other donors' samples.

The rearrangement links TRBV21-1 to TRBJ2-2; TCRdb calls TRBD1, which cannot be checked without DNA. TRBV21-1 constitutes a pseudogene. The CDR3 covers 12 residues. The CDR3 loop reads CATSGGSGELFF.

This chain connects TRBV9 to TRBJ2-2; TCRdb gives TRBD2 as the D gene, but with no DNA this cannot be confirmed. This CDR3 region has 17 residues. Germline CDR1 SGDLS, CDR2 YYNGEE. Here the CDR3 reads CASSPSSGSTNTGELFF.

J is TRBJ2-7 and V is TRBV19. This CDR3 contains 17 residues. Germline V lookup: CDR1 LNHDA, CDR2 SQIVND (reference sequence). The CDR3: CASSIKLTLATPYEQYF.

The chain employs TRBV7-9 and TRBJ2-3; the D gene TCRdb calls, TRBD1, cannot be checked with no DNA. Per the germline V gene, CDR1 is SEHNR and CDR2 is FQNEAQ (reference sequence). The CDR3 extends over 17 amino acids. CDR3 region: CASSSSAGGESTDTQYF.

The chain combines TRBV29-1 with TRBJ2-5; TCRdb picks TRBD1, but there is no DNA to check that call. The CDR3 is 14 residues long. The germline CDR1 and CDR2 sequences are SQVTM and ANQGSEA. The CDR3 is CSVVDRGVIETQYF.

This chain links TRBV7-6 with TRBJ1-5; TCRdb's assignment of TRBD1 cannot be checked, as there is no DNA. Germline values: CDR1 SGHVS, CDR2 FNYEAQ. This CDR3 contains 14 residues. The CDR3 loop is CARSLTGSNQPQHF.

J is TRBJ2-2 and V is TRBV12-3 or TRBV12-4; TCRdb proposes TRBD1, but this gene call is untestable without DNA. The CDR3 sequence is 14 residues long. CDR3 protein: CASSSQGATGELFF.

CDR3 loop: CASSTSGEWETQYF. The chain combines TRBV7-9 with TRBJ2-5; the D call from TCRdb, TRBD1, cannot be confirmed without DNA. CDR3 length: 14 amino acids. Germline V gene data show CDR1 as SEHNR and CDR2 as FQNEAQ (reference sequence).

The chain links TRBV15 to TRBJ2-1; TCRdb calls TRBD1, which cannot be checked without DNA. Germline-derived CDR1 and CDR2 are LNHNV and YYDKDF (reference sequence). This CDR3 comprises 16 residues. CDR3 sequence: CATSRDLGGADNEQFF.

This chain's CDR3 is CSARRGTSGRSITDTQYF. The chain combines TRBV20-1 with TRBJ2-3; the TRBD2 assignment by TCRdb is unverifiable without DNA. CDR1 and CDR2 (germline): DFQATT, SNEGSKA (reference sequence). The length of the CDR3 is 18 residues.

V gene TRBV9 combines with J gene TRBJ2-7; TCRdb proposes TRBD2, but this gene call is untestable without DNA. From germline, CDR1 is SGDLS and CDR2 YYNGEE. The CDR3 has 17 amino acids. The CDR3 reads CASSVADTSGPLREQYF.

The chain uses TRBV5-6 and TRBJ1-1. From germline, CDR1 is SGHDT and CDR2 YYEEEE. This CDR3 comprises 15 residues. CDR3 in amino acids: CASRTWFFSNTEAFF.

The chain couples TRBV29-1 to TRBJ1-2; TCRdb proposes TRBD1, but this gene call is untestable without DNA. Per the germline V gene, CDR1 is SQVTM and CDR2 is ANQGSEA. This CDR3 spans 13 amino acids. The CDR3: CSVADSMNYGYTF.

Here the CDR3 reads CASSLRYRGLGEPQHF. This sequence joins TRBV28 and TRBJ1-5; TCRdb's assignment of TRBD1 cannot be checked, as there is no DNA. The V gene's germline CDR1 is MDHEN and CDR2 SYDVKM. The CDR3 length is 16 residues. The full variable domain, in which reference TRBV28 and TRBJ1-5 provide the parts outside the CDR3, is DVKVTQSSRYLVKRTGEKVFLECVQDMDHENMFWYRQDPGLGLRLIYFSYDVKMKEKGDIPEGYSVSREKKERFSLILESASTNQTSMYLCASSLRYRGLGEPQHFGDGTRLSIL.

The chain is built from TRBV7-2 and TRBJ1-1. The CDR3 is 14 amino acids. Germline values: CDR1 SGHTA, CDR2 FQGNSA. The CDR3 sequence: CASSPGGLHTEAFF.

The chain joins TRBV27 to TRBJ2-7; lacking DNA, the TRBD2 call made by TCRdb goes unchecked. This CDR3 has 16 amino acids. The V gene's germline CDR1 is MNHEY and CDR2 SMNVEV (reference sequence). The CDR3 reads CASSLGTSGASYEQYF.

The chain employs TRBV28 and TRBJ2-5; the TCRdb call, TRBD1, lacks DNA for checking. The germline V gene has CDR1 MDHEN and CDR2 SYDVKM. CDR3 length: 14 residues. The CDR3 protein is CASSQDRVLETQYF. The entire variable domain, with the rest obtained from reference TRBV28 and TRBJ2-5, is as follows: DVKVTQSSRYLVKRTGEKVFLECVQDMDHENMFWYRQDPGLGLRLIYFSYDVKMKEKGDIPEGYSVSREKKERFSLILESASTNQTSMYLCASSQDRVLETQYFGPGTRLLVL.

The rearrangement joins TRBV7-8 to TRBJ2-7; with no DNA, the TCRdb D assignment of TRBD1 cannot be verified. Germline loops: CDR1 SGHVS, CDR2 FQNEAQ. The CDR3 is 15 residues long. The chain's CDR3 is CASSLSGGPSYEQYF.

This chain joins TRBV28 and TRBJ1-2. CDR3 length: 14 amino acids. Germline lookup yields CDR1 MDHEN and CDR2 SYDVKM. The CDR3 region is CASSPQSGPAGYTF.

The chain employs TRBV4-1 and TRBJ1-1; with no DNA, the TCRdb D assignment of TRBD1 cannot be verified. There are 17 residues in the CDR3. Germline CDR1 is MGHRA and CDR2 is YSYEKL. The CDR3 loop is CASSPRGQPLENTEAFF.

This chain links TRBV18 with TRBJ2-4. The germline V gene has CDR1 KGHSH and CDR2 LQKENI. This CDR3 contains 16 residues. CDR3 region: CASSPTGGLAKNIQYF.